This T cell receptor (beta chain) originates from a study of T cell responses to AZD1222 COVID-19 vaccine (dated by TCRdb to the early 2020s). Background on the whole study: TCR sequencing covered some 240 trial participants: 200 to 220 given two doses of AZD1222 and about 26 given two doses of MenACWY control vaccine. Trial participants were enrolled into age subgroups of 18-55, 56-69 and 70-plus years, which contained 148, 28 and 57 TCR-sequenced participants, respectively. Overall study results and their limits: Participants were mostly white British and included more females than males, and it was suggested by the authors that clonal diversity may have been underestimated. Epitopes outside the regions mutated in the B.1.351 and B.1.1.7 variants were reportedly recognized by nearly half of the unique spike-specific TCRs. In the small 56-69-year group, the increase in depth fell short of significance, most likely because of low power. Conclusions about previously exposed vaccinees are limited because only five to seven AZD1222 recipients were SARS-CoV-2 seropositive at baseline. A significant rise in spike-specific TCR breadth and depth was observed after two AZD1222 doses relative to day 0 and relative to MenACWY recipients. The vaccine-associated CD4 TCRs covered the entire spike protein, and the dominant responses fell in regions 160-218 and 743-854. Because no day 14 peak-response samples were available, repertoires were characterized only after the peak T cell response.

The CDR3 regions of human TCRbeta chains were analyzed by immunosequencing. The paper's data handling went like this. Repertoire TCRs were checked for matches against a reference library of SARS-CoV-2-specific TCRs that had been generated using the MIRA antigen-specificity platform. Breadth meant the fraction of unique TCRs that were SARS-CoV-2-associated, whereas depth meant the fraction of total T cells that were SARS-CoV-2-associated. Using the MIRA data, each spike-specific TCR was mapped to the spike region that the TCR reacts to and placed in a CD4 or CD8 class. Log10-transformed breadth and depth values were compared by one-way ANOVA with Sidak's multiple comparisons tests. This is the immuneACCESS table as TCRdb keeps it, with only in-frame sequences that have V and J called. A part of the clones is gone; compared with another copy, unresolved V genes explain less than half, and the rest is unexplained. That table is the source of V, J and clone size, and D and trimming were worked out from the DNA. This sample is represented by 120,000 to 150,000 clones; 86% of them were singletons. The biggest ten clones account for 5% to 5.5% of the sample.

Per the publication, the time point label means: about 28 days (+/-7) after the second vaccine dose. AZD1222 recipients given second doses at about 4 weeks or at about 12 weeks were pooled, since spike-specific TCR depth and breadth were not found to differ between the two schedules. Vaccinee samples were obtained from the UK trials COV001 and COV002, which included a single-blind randomized controlled phase 2/3 trial of AZD1222 (ChAdOx1 nCoV-19) in healthy adults. For TCRbeta chain sequencing, PBMC samples from trial participants were taken at day 0 and at day 28 after the second dose. This clone came up a few times. Its antigen has not been determined. No much larger clone is present one base from it, and per-base qualities are unavailable. V drops 5 bases and J drops 9 bases, leaving 12 bases in between. The CDR3 contains 12 residues, cysteine and phenylalanine counted. The kept DNA is CDR3 alone, 36 bases in frame from the first base. According to the germline V gene, CDR1 reads MDHEN and CDR2 reads SYDVKM.

The chain employs TRBV28 and TRBJ2-3; too little of a D gene remains to name it. The clonotype comes from an adult who received the AZD1222 COVID-19 vaccine. This specimen consisted of peripheral blood, obtained 28 days after the second AZD1222 dose. The CDR3 region: CASSLPRLTQYF. The nucleotide sequence reads as follows: TGTGCCAGCAGTCTCCCAAGGTTAACGCAGTATTTT.